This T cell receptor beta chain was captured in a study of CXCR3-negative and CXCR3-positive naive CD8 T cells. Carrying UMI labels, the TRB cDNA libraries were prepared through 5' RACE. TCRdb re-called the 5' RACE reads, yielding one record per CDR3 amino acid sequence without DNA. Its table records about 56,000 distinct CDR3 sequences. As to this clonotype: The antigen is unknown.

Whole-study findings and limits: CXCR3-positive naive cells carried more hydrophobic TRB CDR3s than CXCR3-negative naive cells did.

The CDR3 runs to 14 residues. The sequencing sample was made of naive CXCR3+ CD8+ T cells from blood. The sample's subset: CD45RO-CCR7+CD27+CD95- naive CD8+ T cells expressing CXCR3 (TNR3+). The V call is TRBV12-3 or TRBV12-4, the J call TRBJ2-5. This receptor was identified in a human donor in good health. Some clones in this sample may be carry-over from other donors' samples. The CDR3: CASSPLVGKETQYF.